These T cell receptor beta chains were read from a single sample in a study of T cell responses to AZD1222 COVID-19 vaccine. Profiled with immunoSEQ multiplex PCR; TCRdb holds only in-frame clones, not every one. The sample carries around 80,000 clones, roughly 85% recorded once. The sample was peripheral blood, taken 28 days after the second AZD1222 dose. Every receptor here comes from an adult who received the AZD1222 COVID-19 vaccine. CDR3s include the opening cysteine and the closing phenylalanine or tryptophan. D genes are given only for firm matches. For some rows the clone size is stated as once, few or many, or as a class when expanded; others skip it.

j_call clone_size v_call d_call cdr3_nt cdr3_aa
TRBJ2-3 - TRBV15 - TGTGCCACCAGCAGGGGAACAATCGACACAGATACGCAGTATTTT CATSRGTIDTDTQYF
TRBJ2-2 - TRBV5-5 - TGTGCCAGCAGCTTCAGGAACACCGGGGAGCTGTTTTTT CASSFRNTGELFF
TRBJ1-4 - TRBV7-9 - TGTGCCAGCAGCTTAGATTGGGGGGCTAATGAAAAACTGTTTTTT CASSLDWGANEKLFF
TRBJ1-2 - TRBV30 - TGTGCCGGGCGGGGCGGCGACTTCCACACCTTC CAGRGGDFHTF
TRBJ1-5 few TRBV23-1 - TGCGCCAGCAGTCAATTACCATGGCAGCCCCAGCATTTT CASSQLPWQPQHF
TRBJ1-1 - TRBV6-5 - TGTGCCAGCAGTTACCCCTCGGGACTGAACACTGAAGCTTTCTTT CASSYPSGLNTEAFF
TRBJ1-2 - TRBV28 - TGTGCCAGCAGCGACAGGAACTATGGCTACACCTTC CASSDRNYGYTF
TRBJ1-5 - TRBV29-1 TRBD1 TGCAGCGTTGGGACAGGGAAAGATCAGCCCCAGCATTTT CSVGTGKDQPQHF
TRBJ1-1 once TRBV7-7 - TGTGCTAGCAGCTTTTCCATATTGACTGAAGCTTTCTTT CASSFSILTEAFF
TRBJ1-5 once TRBV18 TRBD1 TGTGCCAGCTCACCATTGCCGACAGGGGGCTTGGATCAGCCCCAGCATTTT CASSPLPTGGLDQPQHF
TRBJ2-3 - TRBV24-1 TRBD2 TGTGCCACCAGTGACCCTACTAGCGGGACCTCAGATACGCAGTATTTT CATSDPTSGTSDTQYF
TRBJ2-7 once TRBV5-1 - TGCGCCAGCAGCTCGGGGAGTGGCGACTACGAGCAGTACTTC CASSSGSGDYEQYF
TRBJ2-3 - TRBV4-1 - TGCGCCAGCAGCCAAGTCGTGAACACAGATACGCAGTATTTT CASSQVVNTDTQYF
TRBJ2-3 once TRBV7-2 - TGTGCCAGCAGCTTCCCCCCCCTTTCCGGGACCCTCACAGATACGCAGTATTTT CASSFPPLSGTLTDTQYF
TRBJ1-4 - TRBV4-2 - TGTGCCAGCAGCCAGGAAGACAGATCTAATGAAAAACTGTTTTTT CASSQEDRSNEKLFF
TRBJ1-5 - TRBV27 TRBD1 TGTGCCAGCAGACAAACAGGGGGCAACCAGCCCCAGCATTTT CASRQTGGNQPQHF
TRBJ2-3 - TRBV29-1 - TGCAGCGTTACGGAGGGGACAGATACGCAGTATTTT CSVTEGTDTQYF
TRBJ2-3 - TRBV30 - TGTGCCTCGAGCGTACACACAGATACGCAGTATTTT CASSVHTDTQYF
TRBJ2-3 - TRBV7-2 - TGTGCCAGCAGCTTAGTAGGGACGAGGGGCACAGATACGCAGTATTTT CASSLVGTRGTDTQYF
TRBJ1-6 - TRBV23-1 - TGCGCCAGCAGTCAATCGGGGGATAATTCACCCCTCCACTTT CASSQSGDNSPLHF
TRBJ2-3 - TRBV15 TRBD2 TGTGCCACCAGCAGGGGACTAGCTGCTAGCACAGATACGCAGTATTTT CATSRGLAASTDTQYF
TRBJ1-2 - TRBV27 TRBD1 TGTGCCAGCAGTCCATACGCGACAGGGGACTATGGCTACACCTTC CASSPYATGDYGYTF
TRBJ2-3 - TRBV30 TRBD2 TGTGCCTTTCTAGCGGGGGGTAGCACAGATACGCAGTATTTT CAFLAGGSTDTQYF
TRBJ2-7 - TRBV18 - TGTGCCAGCACATCCGGGACCGGTTCCTACGAGCAGTACTTC CASTSGTGSYEQYF
TRBJ1-5 once TRBV6-5 - TGTGCCAGCGAGGGGGGTACTCATCAGCCCCAGCATTTT CASEGGTHQPQHF
TRBJ2-3 - TRBV4-2 TRBD2 TGTGCCAGCAGCATAGCGGGAGGGGGAGATACGCAGTATTTT CASSIAGGGDTQYF
TRBJ2-7 - TRBV5-1 - TGCGCCAGCAGCCGTAGCGGAGCCCGGGCCGAGCAGTACTTC CASSRSGARAEQYF
TRBJ2-7 - TRBV10-3 TRBD2 TGTGCCATCAGACCCGGACTAGCGGGAGTAGGTGAGCAGTACTTC CAIRPGLAGVGEQYF
TRBJ2-2 - TRBV3-1/TRBV3-2 TRBD2 TGTGCCAGCAGCCAACCCAGCGGGAGAAACACCGGGGAGCTGTTTTTT CASSQPSGRNTGELFF
TRBJ2-5 - TRBV11-3 - TGTGCCAGCAGCTTTCGGGGCCAAGAGACCCAGTACTTC CASSFRGQETQYF
TRBJ1-2 - TRBV2 TRBD1 TGTGCCAGCAGAAGGGAGGACAGGCTCTATGGCTACACCTTC CASRREDRLYGYTF
TRBJ1-2 - TRBV5-1 - TGCGCCAGCAGCTTGGCAGGCCAGCCCTATGGCTACACCTTC CASSLAGQPYGYTF
TRBJ2-5 - TRBV29-1 TRBD2 TGCAGCGCTCCGGGACTAGCGGGAGAGACCCAGTACTTC CSAPGLAGETQYF
TRBJ1-5 - TRBV7-8 - TGTGCCAGCAGCTTAGATAGGGCGAGCTCTCAGCCCCAGCATTTT CASSLDRASSQPQHF
TRBJ2-1 - TRBV7-3 - TGTGCCAGCAGCTTAACAGGGTTCACCTACAATGAGCAGTTCTTC CASSLTGFTYNEQFF
TRBJ2-1 - TRBV12-3/TRBV12-4 - TGTGCCAGCAGTACCACTAGAGTCAATGAGCAGTTCTTC CASSTTRVNEQFF
TRBJ2-7 - TRBV21-1 - TGTGCCACCAGACAGACGAGGCGACTCTACGAGCAGTACTTC CATRQTRRLYEQYF
TRBJ1-1 few TRBV27 - TGTGCCAGCAGTGAGGAATACGGCACCGACACTGAAGCTTTCTTT CASSEEYGTDTEAFF
TRBJ2-3 - TRBV6-6 - TGTGCCAGCACCCCCTTTGCAGATACGCAGTATTTT CASTPFADTQYF
TRBJ1-6 - TRBV19 - TGTGCCAGTAGTCTCCTCTCCTATAATTCACCCCTCCACTTT CASSLLSYNSPLHF
TRBJ1-4 - TRBV6-5 TRBD1 TGTGCCAGCAGCGGCGGGACAGCTAATGAAAAACTGTTTTTT CASSGGTANEKLFF
TRBJ1-1 - TRBV12-3/TRBV12-4 - TGTGCCAGCAGTCCACAACAGGGCACTGAAGCTTTCTTT CASSPQQGTEAFF
TRBJ2-3 - TRBV29-1 - TGCAGCGTTAGAACAGGGACTGATACGCAGTATTTT CSVRTGTDTQYF
TRBJ1-1 - TRBV19 TRBD1 TGTGCCAGTAGTCCAACGACAGGGGCTGAAGCTTTCTTT CASSPTTGAEAFF
TRBJ1-1 - TRBV27 - TGTGCCAGCAGTTTATCTTCGGGGACCCCGAACACTGAAGCTTTCTTT CASSLSSGTPNTEAFF
TRBJ2-7 - TRBV13 TRBD2 TGTGCCAGCAGCTCCCTCGGGGGGACTCCTCCTTCCGAGCAGTACTTC CASSSLGGTPPSEQYF